The present T cell receptor (beta chain) was sequenced within a study of T cell responses to AZD1222 COVID-19 vaccine. On this clone itself: The antigen remains undetermined.

The study's findings and limits: The study identified only five to seven AZD1222 recipients as seropositive at baseline.

Assay used: immunoSEQ multiplex PCR; TCRdb lists only in-frame clones, some missing. This table holds 60,000 to 100,000 clones, about 92% found once. The length of the CDR3 is 15 residues. V dropped 4 bases and J dropped 2 bases, with 13 bases sitting between them. Per germline, CDR1 KGHDR and CDR2 SFDVKD. Sequencing was performed on peripheral blood, taken on day 0 of MenACWY control vaccination. The receptor was derived from an adult in good health. The rearrangement links TRBV24-1 to TRBJ2-5; possibly TRBD1 for D (6 bases). CDR3 loop: CATSDRVGGQETQYF. The CDR3 DNA reads as TGTGCCACCAGTGACAGGGTAGGGGGACAAGAGACCCAGTACTTC.